Each of the 8 T cell receptor beta chains below was sequenced from the same sample in a study of blood T cell repertoires in COVID-19. Only in-frame clones appear in the TCRdb table, and some are missing; sequencing was by immunoSEQ multiplex PCR. The repertoire holds some 97,000 clones, with 91% as singletons. The sample taken for sequencing was peripheral blood. Receptors originate from a man in his 60s with acute or convalescent COVID-19.

The chain recombines TRBV7-9 with TRBJ2-5; D may be TRBD1 (6 bases). Per the germline V gene, CDR1 is SEHNR and CDR2 is FQNEAQ (reference sequence). V lost 1 base, J lost 5 bases, and 11 bases lay in between. This CDR3 has 14 amino acids. CDR3 nucleotide sequence: TGTGCCAGCAGCTTAGACAGGGTGGCCGAGACCCAGTACTTC. Translation gives CASSLDRVAETQYF. Together with reference TRBV7-9 and TRBJ2-5, the CDR3 gives the full variable domain: DTGVSQNPRHKITKRGQNVTFRCDPISEHNRLYWYRQTLGQGPEFLTYFQNEAQLEKSRLLSDRFSAERPKGSFSTLEIQRTEQGDSAMYLCASSLDRVAETQYFGPGTRLLVL.

The chain recombines TRBV5-4 with TRBJ1-2; D unresolved. The V end lost 3 bases, the J end lost 4 bases, and 13 bases lay between the germline ends. CDR3 length: 14 residues. The V gene's germline CDR1 is SGHNT and CDR2 YYREEE (reference sequence). CDR3 protein: CASSSSPPSYGYTF. The CDR3 coding sequence is TGTGCCAGCAGCTCCTCCCCCCCTTCCTATGGCTACACCTTC.

The CDR3 reads CASSFSAGWDQPQHF. The CDR3, as DNA: TGTGCCAGCAGTTTCTCGGCAGGGTGGGATCAGCCCCAGCATTTT. The rearrangement links TRBV28 to TRBJ1-5; possibly TRBD1 for D (5 bases). V lost 3 bases, J lost 5 bases, and 14 bases lay in between. The germline gives CDR1 MDHEN, CDR2 SYDVKM. This CDR3 is 15 amino acids long.

This chain connects TRBV25-1 to TRBJ1-4; 10 bases map to TRBD1. After removal of 3 bases from V and 6 bases from J, the junction contained 1 base not matched to a gene. Germline V gives CDR1 MGHDK, CDR2 SYGVNS. This CDR3 region has 14 residues. The CDR3 DNA follows: TGTGCCAGCAGTGATGGACAGGGGGATGAAAAACTGTTTTTT. Translation: CASSDGQGDEKLFF.

The chain uses TRBV5-6 and TRBJ2-7; tentative D call: TRBD2 (5 bases). The length of the CDR3 is 13 residues. The V and J ends lost 2 bases and 5 bases respectively, with 11 bases between them. CDR1 is SGHDT, CDR2 YYEEEE, per germline. CDR3 coding DNA: TGTGCCAGCAGCTTAACCTCGGGGAACGAGCAGTACGTC. Amino acid sequence: CASSLTSGNEQYV.

The chain has TRBV3-1 (or the pseudogene TRBV3-2) and TRBJ1-1, with D perhaps matching TRBD1 (6 bases). CDR3 size: 13 residues. V lost 8 bases and J lost 4, with 14 bases in between. Germline V gene sequence: CDR1 LGHDT, CDR2 YNNKEL (reference sequence). The CDR3 spells CASSGGWATEAFF. The CDR3 region has the DNA TGTGCCAGCTCGGGGGGCTGGGCCACTGAAGCTTTCTTT.

This clone was seen only a few times. The rearrangement links TRBV6-5 to TRBJ2-1, with 12 bases matching TRBD2. The germline V gene has CDR1 MNHEY and CDR2 SVGAGI. This CDR3 has 14 residues. The trim removed 6 bases at V and 7 bases at J, leaving 4 bases unmatched. The CDR3, as DNA: TGTGCCAGCAGGCGACTAGCGGGAGAGAATGAGCAGTTCTTC. The encoded protein is CASRRLAGENEQFF.

The table lists this clone with a count of one. The chain has TRBV4-2 and TRBJ2-2, with D possibly being TRBD1 (5 bases). Trimming shortened V by 1 base and J by 3 bases, and 15 bases separated the two germline ends. The CDR3 spans 17 residues. Germline V lookup: CDR1 LGHNA, CDR2 YNFKEQ. This CDR3 is CASSQVLGQKYTGELFF. The CDR3 DNA sequence: TGTGCCAGCAGCCAAGTTCTTGGACAAAAGTACACCGGGGAGCTGTTTTTT.